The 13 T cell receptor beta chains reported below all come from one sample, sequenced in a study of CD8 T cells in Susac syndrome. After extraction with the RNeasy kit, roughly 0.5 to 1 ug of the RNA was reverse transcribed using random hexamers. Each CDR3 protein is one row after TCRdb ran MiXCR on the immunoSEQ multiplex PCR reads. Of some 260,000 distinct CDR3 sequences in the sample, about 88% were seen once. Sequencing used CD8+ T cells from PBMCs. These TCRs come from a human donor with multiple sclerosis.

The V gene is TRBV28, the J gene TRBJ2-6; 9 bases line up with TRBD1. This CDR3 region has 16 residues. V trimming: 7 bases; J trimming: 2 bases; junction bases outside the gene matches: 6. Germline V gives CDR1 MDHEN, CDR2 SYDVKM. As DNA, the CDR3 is TGTGCCAGCACCTCAACAGGGGGCACTGGGGCCAACGTCCTGACTTTC. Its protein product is CASTSTGGTGANVLTF.

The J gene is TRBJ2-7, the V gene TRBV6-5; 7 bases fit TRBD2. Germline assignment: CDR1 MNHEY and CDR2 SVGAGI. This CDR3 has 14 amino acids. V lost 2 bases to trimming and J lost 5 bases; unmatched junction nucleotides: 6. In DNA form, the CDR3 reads TGTGCCAGCAGTTACGGGGAGGGCCCCCACGAGCAGTACTTC. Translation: CASSYGEGPHEQYF.

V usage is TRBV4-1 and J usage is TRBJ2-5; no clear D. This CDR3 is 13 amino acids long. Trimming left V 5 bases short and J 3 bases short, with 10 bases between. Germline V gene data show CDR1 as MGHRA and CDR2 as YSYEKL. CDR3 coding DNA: TGCGCCAGCAGCTTGGACCTTGAAGAGACCCAGTACTTC. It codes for CASSLDLEETQYF.

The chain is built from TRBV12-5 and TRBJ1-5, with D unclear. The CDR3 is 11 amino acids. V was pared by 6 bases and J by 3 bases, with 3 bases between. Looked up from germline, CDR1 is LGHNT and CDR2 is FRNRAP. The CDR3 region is CASGYNQPQHF. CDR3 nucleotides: TGTGCTAGTGGATACAATCAGCCCCAGCATTTT. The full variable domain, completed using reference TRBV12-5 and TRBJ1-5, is DARVTQTPRHKVTEMGQEVTMRCQPILGHNTVFWYRQTMMQGLELLAYFRNRAPLDDSGMPKDRFSAEMPDATLATLKIQPSEPRDSAVYFCASGYNQPQHFGDGTRLSIL.

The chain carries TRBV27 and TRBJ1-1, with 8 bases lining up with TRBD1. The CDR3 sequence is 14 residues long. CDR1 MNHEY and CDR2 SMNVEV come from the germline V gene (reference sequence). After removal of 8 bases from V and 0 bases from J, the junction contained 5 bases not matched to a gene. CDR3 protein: CASARQGLNTEAFF. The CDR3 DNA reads TGTGCCAGCGCACGACAGGGGTTGAACACTGAAGCTTTCTTT.

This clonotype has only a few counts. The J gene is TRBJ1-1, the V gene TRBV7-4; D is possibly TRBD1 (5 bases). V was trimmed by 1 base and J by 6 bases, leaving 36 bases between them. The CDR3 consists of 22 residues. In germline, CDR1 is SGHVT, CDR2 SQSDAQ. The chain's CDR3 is CASSLGNEGTAFLPHAVPEAFF. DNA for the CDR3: TGTGCCAGCAGCTTAGGTAACGAAGGGACGGCCTTCCTTCCCCACGCCGTTCCTGAAGCTTTCTTT.

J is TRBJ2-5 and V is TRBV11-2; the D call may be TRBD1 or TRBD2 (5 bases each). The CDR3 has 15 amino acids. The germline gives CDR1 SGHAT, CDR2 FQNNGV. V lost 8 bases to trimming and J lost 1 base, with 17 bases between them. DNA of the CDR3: TGTGCCAGCGCAGGTGGCGCCGGGGCCCAAGAGACCCAGTACTTC. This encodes CASAGGAGAQETQYF. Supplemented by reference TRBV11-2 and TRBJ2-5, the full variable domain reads EAGVAQSPRYKIIEKRQSVAFWCNPISGHATLYWYQQILGQGPKLLIQFQNNGVVDDSQLPKDRFSAERLKGVDSTLKIQPAKLEDSAVYLCASAGGAGAQETQYFGPGTRLLVL.

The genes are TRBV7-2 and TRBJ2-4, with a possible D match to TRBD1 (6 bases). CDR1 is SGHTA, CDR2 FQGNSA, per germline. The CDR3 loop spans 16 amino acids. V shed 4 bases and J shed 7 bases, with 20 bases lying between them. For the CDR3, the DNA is TGTGCCAGCAGCTCAAACAGGGTCCCCGGTCTGAACATTCAGTACTTC. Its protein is CASSSNRVPGLNIQYF.

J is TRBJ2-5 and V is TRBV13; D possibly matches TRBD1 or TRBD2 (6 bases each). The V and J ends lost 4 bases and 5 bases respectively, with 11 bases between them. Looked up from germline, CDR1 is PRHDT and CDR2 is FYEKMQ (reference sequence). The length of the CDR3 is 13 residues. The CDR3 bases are TGTGCCAGCAGCTCAGGGGACTCCGAGACCCAGTACTTC. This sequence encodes CASSSGDSETQYF.

The CDR3 DNA is TGTGCCAGTAGTATTGGCGGCAGGGATGAGATGAACACTGAAGCTTTCTTT. Translated: CASSIGGRDEMNTEAFF. The rearrangement links TRBV19 to TRBJ1-1; D is perhaps TRBD1 (5 bases). The CDR3 has 17 residues. Germline-derived CDR1 and CDR2 are LNHDA and SQIVND (reference sequence). V lost 3 bases and J lost 0, with 17 bases in between.

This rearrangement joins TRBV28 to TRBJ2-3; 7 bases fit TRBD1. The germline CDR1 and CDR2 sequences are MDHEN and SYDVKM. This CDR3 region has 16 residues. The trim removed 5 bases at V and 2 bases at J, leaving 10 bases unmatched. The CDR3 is CASSGFEGASTDTQYF. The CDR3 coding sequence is TGTGCCAGCAGTGGTTTCGAGGGGGCCTCCACAGATACGCAGTATTTT.

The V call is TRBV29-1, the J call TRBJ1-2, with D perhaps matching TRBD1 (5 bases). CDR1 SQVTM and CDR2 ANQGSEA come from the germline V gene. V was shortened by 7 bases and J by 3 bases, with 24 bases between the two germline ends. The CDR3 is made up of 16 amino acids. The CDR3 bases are TGCAGCGCCAGCGGGGGGATGGAAGTCTTCGACTATGGCTACACCTTC. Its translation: CSASGGMEVFDYGYTF. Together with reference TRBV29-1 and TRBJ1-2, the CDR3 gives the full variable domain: SAVISQKPSRDICQRGTSLTIQCQVDSQVTMMFWYRQQPGQSLTLIATANQGSEATYESGFVIDKFPISRPNLTFSTLTVSNMSPEDSSIYLCSASGGMEVFDYGYTFGSGTRLTVV.

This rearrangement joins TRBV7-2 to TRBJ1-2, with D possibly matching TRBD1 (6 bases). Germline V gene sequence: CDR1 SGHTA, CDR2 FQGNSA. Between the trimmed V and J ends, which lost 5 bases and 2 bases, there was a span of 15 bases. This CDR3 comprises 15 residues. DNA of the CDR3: TGTGCCAGCAGCGAAAGCCCTGACAGGAACTATGGCTACACCTTC. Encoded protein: CASSESPDRNYGYTF. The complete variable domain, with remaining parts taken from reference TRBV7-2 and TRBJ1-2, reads GAGVSQSPSNKVTEKGKDVELRCDPISGHTALYWYRQSLGQGLEFLIYFQGNSAPDKSGLPSDRFSAERTGGSVSTLTIQRTQQEDSAVYLCASSESPDRNYGYTFGSGTRLTVV.